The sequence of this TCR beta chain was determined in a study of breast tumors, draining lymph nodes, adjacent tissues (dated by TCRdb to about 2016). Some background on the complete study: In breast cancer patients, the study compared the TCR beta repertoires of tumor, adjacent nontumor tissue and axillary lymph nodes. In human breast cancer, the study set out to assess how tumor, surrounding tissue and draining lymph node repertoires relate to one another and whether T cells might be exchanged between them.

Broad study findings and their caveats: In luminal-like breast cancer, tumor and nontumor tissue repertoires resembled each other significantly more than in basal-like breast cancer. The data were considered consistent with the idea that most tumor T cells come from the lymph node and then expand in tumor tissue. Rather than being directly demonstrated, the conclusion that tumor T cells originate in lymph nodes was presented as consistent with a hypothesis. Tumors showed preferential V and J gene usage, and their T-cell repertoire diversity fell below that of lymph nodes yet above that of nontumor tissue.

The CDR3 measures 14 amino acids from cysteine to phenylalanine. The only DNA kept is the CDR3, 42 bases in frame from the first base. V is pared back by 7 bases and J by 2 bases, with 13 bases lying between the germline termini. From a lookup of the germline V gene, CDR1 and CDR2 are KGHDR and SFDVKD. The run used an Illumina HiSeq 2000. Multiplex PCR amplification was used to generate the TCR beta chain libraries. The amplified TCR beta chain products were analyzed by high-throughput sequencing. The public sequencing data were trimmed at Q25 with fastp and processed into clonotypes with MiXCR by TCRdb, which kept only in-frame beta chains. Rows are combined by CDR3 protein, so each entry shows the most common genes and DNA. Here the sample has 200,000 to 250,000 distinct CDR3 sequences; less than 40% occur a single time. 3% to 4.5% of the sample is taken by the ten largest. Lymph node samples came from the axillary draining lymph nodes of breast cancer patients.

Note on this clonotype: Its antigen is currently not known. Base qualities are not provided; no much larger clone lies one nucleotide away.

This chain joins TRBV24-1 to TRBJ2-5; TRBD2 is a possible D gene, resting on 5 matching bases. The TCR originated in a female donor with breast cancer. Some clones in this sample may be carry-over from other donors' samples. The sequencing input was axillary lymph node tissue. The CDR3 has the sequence CATSTVEGQETQYF. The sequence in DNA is TGTGCCACCAGCACCGTCGAGGGTCAAGAGACCCAGTACTTC.